This T cell receptor (beta chain) is from a study of early T cells in non-severe SARS-CoV-2 infection. For the study at large: Bulk RNA isolated from unsorted whole blood underwent sequencing; chains were not paired.

A word on this clonotype: Its antigen is undetermined.

Molecules of cDNA were individually given unique molecular identifiers that were attached to them. TCRdb processed the 5' RACE reads anew with MiXCR; each CDR3 protein has one entry. The table has 97,000 or so distinct CDR3 sequences, around 10% seen once. V was cut by 10 bases and J by 7 bases, with 20 bases left in between. Germline assignment: CDR1 MNHNS and CDR2 SASEGT. This CDR3 comprises 13 residues. Study-level results: Sequences matched to VDJdb favored anti-spike CD8 responses, while private and CD4 specificities were missed.

The TCR was taken from an adult who was a healthcare worker with PCR-confirmed SARS-CoV-2 infection or an uninfected control (not recorded which). The V and J genes are TRBV6-1 and TRBJ2-7; D not resolved. Material: whole blood, obtained at baseline. The CDR3 DNA reads as TGTGCCACCACCGGGCCCCGCTTCTGGGAGCAGTACTTC. Translating gives CATTGPRFWEQYF.